What follows is one TCR beta chain and its context. Its specificity is not known. Trimming left V 3 bases short and J 2 bases short, with 13 bases between. This CDR3 has 15 residues. Germline CDR1 and CDR2: KGHSH and LQKENI. The data derive from a study of beta chain features in type 1 diabetes. The entirety of the isolated RNA underwent reverse transcription, so expressed TCRB transcripts were sequenced. The method was immunoSEQ multiplex PCR; TCRdb's version includes in-frame clones alone and lacks a portion of them. The sample shows 250,000 or so clones, around 21% of them seen only once. General study findings and limits: In all four CD4+ subsets, TCRB CDR3 length was significantly, moderately reduced in type 1 diabetes.

This receptor was obtained from a woman in her thirties or forties with type 1 diabetes. What was sequenced was naive CD4+ T cells from blood. The chain recombines TRBV18 with TRBJ1-1; D remains unclear. This CDR3 is CASSPAGWGNTEAFF. The DNA for the CDR3 is TGTGCCAGCTCACCGGCGGGGTGGGGAAACACTGAAGCTTTCTTT. Using reference TRBV18 and TRBJ1-1 for the parts outside the CDR3, the full variable domain is NAGVMQNPRHLVRRRGQEARLRCSPMKGHSHVYWYRQLPEEGLKFMVYLQKENIIDESGMPKERFSAEFPKEGPSILRIQQVVRGDSAAYFCASSPAGWGNTEAFFGQGTRLTVV.